The clone carrying this T cell receptor (beta chain) was detected only once. MiXCR, applied by TCRdb to the 5' RACE reads, yields one record per CDR3 protein. The sample has approximately 610,000 distinct CDR3 sequences, roughly 17% seen once. The CDR3 covers 14 residues. The V gene end was trimmed by 0 bases and the J gene end by 3 bases; junction bases not matched to a gene: 1. Germline lookup yields CDR1 SGHRS and CDR2 YFSETQ. This sample is drawn from a study of T cells after yellow fever vaccination. For the study at large: Some fractions had low cell numbers, and these were prepared with SMART-Seq v4 Ultra Low Input.

The sample was PBMCs, taken about 5 days after the first yellow fever vaccination. This receptor was identified in a man aged 18 to 29 who received the YFV17D yellow fever vaccine. V and J are TRBV5-1 and TRBJ2-7; 9 bases align to TRBD2. CDR3 sequence: CASSLASGDYEQYV. The CDR3 DNA reads as TGCGCCAGCAGCTTGGCTAGCGGGGACTACGAGCAGTACGTC.